One and the same sample provided the 10 T cell receptor beta chains below, sequenced in a study of blood T cell repertoires in COVID-19. Assay: immunoSEQ multiplex PCR; the TCRdb copy retains only in-frame clones and omits some. The sample has tens of thousands of clones; 90% are singletons. Material: peripheral blood. The receptors here all came from a man aged 50 or older with acute or convalescent COVID-19.

This chain uses TRBV7-2 with TRBJ1-2, with D perhaps matching TRBD1 (5 bases). The CDR3 has 12 amino acids. Trimming removed 4 bases at V and 8 bases at J, with 11 bases between. Germline V lookup: CDR1 SGHTA, CDR2 FQGNSA. The DNA of the CDR3 is TGTGCCAGCAGCTCCAACAGGAAGGGCTACACCTTC. Encoded protein: CASSSNRKGYTF. Combining the CDR3 with reference TRBV7-2 and TRBJ1-2 gives the whole variable domain GAGVSQSPSNKVTEKGKDVELRCDPISGHTALYWYRQSLGQGLEFLIYFQGNSAPDKSGLPSDRFSAERTGGSVSTLTIQRTQQEDSAVYLCASSSNRKGYTFGSGTRLTVV.

The gene calls are TRBV7-2 and TRBJ2-1; 9 bases are shared with TRBD2. There are 13 residues in the CDR3. From germline, CDR1 is SGHTA and CDR2 FQGNSA. Trimming took 4 bases from V and 7 from J; bases not matched to a gene: 2. Written as DNA, the CDR3 is TGTGCCAGCAGCTCAGCGGGGGGAAATGAGCAGTTCTTC. It encodes CASSSAGGNEQFF.

V usage is TRBV24-1 and J usage is TRBJ1-2; 11 nucleotides align to TRBD1. This CDR3 has 15 amino acids. The ends lost 4 bases at V and 6 bases at J; junction bases unmatched: 6. In germline, CDR1 is KGHDR, CDR2 SFDVKD. For the CDR3, the DNA is TGTGCCACCAGTGAGTCCGGGACAGGGGGTGATGGCTACACCTTC. The encoded protein is CATSESGTGGDGYTF.

The V gene is TRBV27, the J gene TRBJ2-1, with 9 bases identical to TRBD2. The V gene's germline CDR1 is MNHEY and CDR2 SMNVEV (reference sequence). This CDR3 region has 15 residues. V shed 4 bases and J 5 bases; nucleotides not matched to a gene: 6. The CDR3 is CASSSMTSGHNEQFF. The CDR3, as DNA: TGTGCCAGCAGTTCCATGACTAGCGGACACAATGAGCAGTTCTTC.

The rearrangement links TRBV9 to TRBJ1-3; the D gene is possibly TRBD1 (5 bases). CDR3 size: 14 residues. CDR1 is SGDLS, CDR2 YYNGEE, per germline. The germline V and J ends were trimmed by 7 bases and 7 bases, with 18 bases remaining between them. CDR3 in DNA: TGTGCCAGCTCCCCCGGGGGGATGGGGAACACCATATATTTT. Its translation: CASSPGGMGNTIYF.

This rearrangement joins TRBV20-1 to TRBJ2-7, with 8 bases lining up with TRBD1. J was trimmed by 10 bases and V by 3 bases; bases with no gene match: 11. Germline V gives CDR1 DFQATT, CDR2 SNEGSKA (reference sequence). CDR3 length equals 13 residues. CDR3 loop: CSASTGGAEYQYF. The CDR3 region has the DNA TGCAGTGCTAGTACAGGGGGAGCCGAGTATCAGTACTTC.

V and J are TRBV7-3 and TRBJ1-1, with 7 nucleotides matching TRBD1. Looked up from germline, CDR1 is SGHTA and CDR2 is FQGTGA. Germline trimming cut 4 bases from V and 1 base from J; bases unmatched to any gene: 3. CDR3 length: 14 amino acids. CDR3 amino acids: CASSSGGGNTEAFF. CDR3 DNA sequence: TGTGCCAGCAGCTCAGGGGGAGGGAACACTGAAGCTTTCTTT.

V and J are TRBV18 and TRBJ2-6; TRBD1 matches 10 bases. The CDR3 is made up of 16 amino acids. In germline, CDR1 is KGHSH, CDR2 LQKENI. Trimming removed 2 bases from V and 2 bases from J; junction bases left unmatched: 0. CDR3 sequence reads: CASSPGTGAGANVLTF. CDR3 sequence (DNA): TGTGCCAGCTCACCAGGGACAGGGGCTGGGGCCAACGTCCTGACTTTC.

The chain joins TRBV27 to TRBJ1-3; maybe TRBD1 (6 bases). The CDR3 length is 13 residues. The V end was cut by 4 bases, the J end by 2 bases, with 6 bases between. Per germline, CDR1 MNHEY and CDR2 SMNVEV (reference sequence). CDR3 protein: CASSYRAGNTIYF. As DNA, the CDR3 is TGTGCCAGCAGTTACAGGGCTGGAAACACCATATATTTT.

The rearrangement joins TRBV7-8 to TRBJ1-4, with a weak D call TRBD1 (6 bases). The CDR3 extends over 15 amino acids. Trimming shortened V by 5 bases and J by 1 base, and 11 bases separated the two germline ends. CDR1 and CDR2 from the germline V gene are SGHVS and FQNEAQ. CDR3 in amino acids: CASSPGQRTNEKLFF. The CDR3 nucleotides read TGTGCCAGCAGCCCCGGACAGAGAACTAATGAAAAACTGTTTTTT.